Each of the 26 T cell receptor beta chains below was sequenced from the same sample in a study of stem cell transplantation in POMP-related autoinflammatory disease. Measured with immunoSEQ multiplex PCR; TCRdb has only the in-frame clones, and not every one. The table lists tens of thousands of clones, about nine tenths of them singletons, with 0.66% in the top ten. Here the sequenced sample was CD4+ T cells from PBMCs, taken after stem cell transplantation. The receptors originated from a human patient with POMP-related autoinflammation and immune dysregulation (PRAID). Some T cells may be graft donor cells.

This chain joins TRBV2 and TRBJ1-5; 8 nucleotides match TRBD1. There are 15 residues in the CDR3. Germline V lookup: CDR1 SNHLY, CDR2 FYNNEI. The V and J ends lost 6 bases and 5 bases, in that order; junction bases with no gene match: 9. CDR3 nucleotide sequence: TGTGCCAGCAGAATAGACAGGGGAGTTGATCAGCCCCAGCATTTT. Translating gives CASRIDRGVDQPQHF.

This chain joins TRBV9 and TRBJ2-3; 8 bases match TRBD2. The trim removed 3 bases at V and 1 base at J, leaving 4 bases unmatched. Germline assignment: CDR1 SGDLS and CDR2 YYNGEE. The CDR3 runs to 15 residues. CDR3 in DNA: TGTGCCAGCAGCGGGGGACTAGTTGGCACAGATACGCAGTATTTT. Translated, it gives CASSGGLVGTDTQYF.

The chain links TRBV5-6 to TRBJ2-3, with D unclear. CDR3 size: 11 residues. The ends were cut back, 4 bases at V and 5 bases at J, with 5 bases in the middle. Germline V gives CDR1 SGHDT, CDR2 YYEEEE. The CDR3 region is CASSHLDTQYF. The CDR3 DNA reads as TGTGCCAGCAGCCACCTAGATACGCAGTATTTT. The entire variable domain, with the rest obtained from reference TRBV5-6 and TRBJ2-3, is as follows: DAGVTQSPTHLIKTRGQQVTLRCSPKSGHDTVSWYQQALGQGPQFIFQYYEEEERQRGNFPDRFSGHQFPNYSSELNVNALLLGDSALYLCASSHLDTQYFGPGTRLTVL.

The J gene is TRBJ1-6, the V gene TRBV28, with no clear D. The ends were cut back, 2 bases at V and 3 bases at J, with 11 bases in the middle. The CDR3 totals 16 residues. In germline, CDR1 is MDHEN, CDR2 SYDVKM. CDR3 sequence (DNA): TGTGCCAGCAGTTTACTCGCCAGTATCTATAATTCACCCCTCCACTTT. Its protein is CASSLLASIYNSPLHF.

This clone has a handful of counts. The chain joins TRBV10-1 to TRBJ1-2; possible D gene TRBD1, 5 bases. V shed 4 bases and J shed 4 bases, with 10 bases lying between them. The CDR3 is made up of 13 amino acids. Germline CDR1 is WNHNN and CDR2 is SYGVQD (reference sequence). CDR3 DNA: TGCGCCAGCAGTGGTCTCGGGGCCTATGGCTACACCTTC. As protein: CASSGLGAYGYTF.

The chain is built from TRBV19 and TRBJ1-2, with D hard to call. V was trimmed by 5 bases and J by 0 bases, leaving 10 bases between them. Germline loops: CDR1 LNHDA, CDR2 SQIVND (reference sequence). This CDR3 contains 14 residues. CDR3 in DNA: TGTGCCAGTAGTGGACCTCAAGCTAACTATGGCTACACCTTC. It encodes CASSGPQANYGYTF.

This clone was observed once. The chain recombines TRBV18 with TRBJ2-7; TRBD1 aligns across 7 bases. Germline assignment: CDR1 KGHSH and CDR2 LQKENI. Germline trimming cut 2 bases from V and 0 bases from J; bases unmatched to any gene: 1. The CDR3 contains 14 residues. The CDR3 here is CASSPRTGSYEQYF. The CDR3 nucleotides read TGTGCCAGCTCACCAAGGACAGGCTCCTACGAGCAGTACTTC. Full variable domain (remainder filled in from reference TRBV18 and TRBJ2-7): NAGVMQNPRHLVRRRGQEARLRCSPMKGHSHVYWYRQLPEEGLKFMVYLQKENIIDESGMPKERFSAEFPKEGPSILRIQQVVRGDSAAYFCASSPRTGSYEQYFGPGTRLTVT.

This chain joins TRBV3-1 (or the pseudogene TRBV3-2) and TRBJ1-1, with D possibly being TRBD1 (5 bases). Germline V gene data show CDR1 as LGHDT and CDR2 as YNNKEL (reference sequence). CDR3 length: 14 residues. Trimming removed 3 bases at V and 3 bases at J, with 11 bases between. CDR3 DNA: TGTGCCAGCAGCCATCTTGGGGGGGACACTGAAGCTTTCTTT. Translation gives CASSHLGGDTEAFF.

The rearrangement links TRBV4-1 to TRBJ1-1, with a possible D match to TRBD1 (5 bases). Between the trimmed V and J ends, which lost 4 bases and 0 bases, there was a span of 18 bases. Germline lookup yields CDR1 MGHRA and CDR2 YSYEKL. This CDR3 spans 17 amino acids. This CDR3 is CASSRGRLGGLNTEAFF. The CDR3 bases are TGCGCCAGCAGCCGAGGGCGCTTGGGGGGGTTGAACACTGAAGCTTTCTTT.

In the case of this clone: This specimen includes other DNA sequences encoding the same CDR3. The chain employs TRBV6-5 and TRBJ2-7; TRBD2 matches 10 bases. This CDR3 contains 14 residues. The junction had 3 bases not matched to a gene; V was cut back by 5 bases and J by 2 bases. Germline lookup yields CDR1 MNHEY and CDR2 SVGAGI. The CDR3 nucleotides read TGTGCCAGCAGTACGAGCGGGAGGGCCTACGAGCAGTACTTC. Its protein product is CASSTSGRAYEQYF.

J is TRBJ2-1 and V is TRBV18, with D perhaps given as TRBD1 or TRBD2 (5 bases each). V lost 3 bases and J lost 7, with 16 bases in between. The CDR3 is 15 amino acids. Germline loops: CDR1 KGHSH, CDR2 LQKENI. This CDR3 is CASSPGRLGVNEQFF. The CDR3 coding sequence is TGTGCCAGCTCACCGGGACGCCTCGGGGTAAATGAGCAGTTCTTC.

Here the CDR3 reads CASSPRLGGAGGNEQFF. The CDR3 region has the DNA TGCGCCAGCAGCCCCCGACTGGGGGGAGCGGGAGGCAATGAGCAGTTCTTC. This chain joins TRBV5-1 and TRBJ2-1; 9 bases are shared with TRBD2. V shed 4 bases, J shed 6 bases, and the junction held 14 bases outside the gene matches. In germline, CDR1 is SGHRS, CDR2 YFSETQ. The CDR3 is 17 amino acids.

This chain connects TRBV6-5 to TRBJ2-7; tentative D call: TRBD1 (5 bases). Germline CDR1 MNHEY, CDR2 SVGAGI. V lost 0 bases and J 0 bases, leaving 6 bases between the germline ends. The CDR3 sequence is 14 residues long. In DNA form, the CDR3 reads TGTGCCAGCAGTTACTCGACAGACTCCTACGAGCAGTACTTC. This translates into CASSYSTDSYEQYF.

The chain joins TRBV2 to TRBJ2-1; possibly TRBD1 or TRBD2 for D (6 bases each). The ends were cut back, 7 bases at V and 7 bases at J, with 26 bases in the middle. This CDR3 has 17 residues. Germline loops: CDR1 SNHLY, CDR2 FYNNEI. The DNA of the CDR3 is TGTGCCAGCAAGGGGGGTGGACCGGCGAGGGGGGTTAATGAGCAGTTCTTC. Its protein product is CASKGGGPARGVNEQFF.

The chain's CDR3 is CTSSQWREGGYTF. The CDR3 DNA reads as TGCACCAGCAGCCAGTGGAGGGAAGGAGGCTACACCTTC. This rearrangement joins TRBV1 to TRBJ1-2. TRBV1 has pseudogene status. This CDR3 comprises 13 residues.

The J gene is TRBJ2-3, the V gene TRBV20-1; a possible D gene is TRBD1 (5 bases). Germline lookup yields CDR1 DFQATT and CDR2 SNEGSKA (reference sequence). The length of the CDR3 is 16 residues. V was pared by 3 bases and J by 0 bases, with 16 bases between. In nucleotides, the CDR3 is TGCAGTGCTAGTCAAGGGGTGTATCCTAGCACAGATACGCAGTATTTT. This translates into CSASQGVYPSTDTQYF.

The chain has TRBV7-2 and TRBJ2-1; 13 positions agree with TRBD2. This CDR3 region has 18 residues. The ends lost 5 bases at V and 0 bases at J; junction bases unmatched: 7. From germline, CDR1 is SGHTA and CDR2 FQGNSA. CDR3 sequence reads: CASSRGTSGESSYNEQFF. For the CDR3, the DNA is TGTGCCAGCAGCCGCGGGACTAGCGGGGAGAGCTCCTACAATGAGCAGTTCTTC. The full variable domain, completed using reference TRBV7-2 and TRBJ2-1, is GAGVSQSPSNKVTEKGKDVELRCDPISGHTALYWYRQSLGQGLEFLIYFQGNSAPDKSGLPSDRFSAERTGGSVSTLTIQRTQQEDSAVYLCASSRGTSGESSYNEQFFGPGTRLTVL.

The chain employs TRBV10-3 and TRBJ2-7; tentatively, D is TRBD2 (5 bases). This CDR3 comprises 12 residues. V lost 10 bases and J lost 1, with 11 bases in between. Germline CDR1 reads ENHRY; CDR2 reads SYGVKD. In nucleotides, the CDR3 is TGTGCCACCTCCGGGATATCCTACGAGCAGTACTTC. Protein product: CATSGISYEQYF.

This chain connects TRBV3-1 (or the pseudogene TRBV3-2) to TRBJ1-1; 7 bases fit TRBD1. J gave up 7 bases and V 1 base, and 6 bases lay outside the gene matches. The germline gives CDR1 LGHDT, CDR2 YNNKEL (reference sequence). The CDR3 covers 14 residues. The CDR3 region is CASSQAGTADEAFF. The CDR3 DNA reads TGTGCCAGCAGCCAAGCCGGGACAGCCGATGAAGCTTTCTTT.

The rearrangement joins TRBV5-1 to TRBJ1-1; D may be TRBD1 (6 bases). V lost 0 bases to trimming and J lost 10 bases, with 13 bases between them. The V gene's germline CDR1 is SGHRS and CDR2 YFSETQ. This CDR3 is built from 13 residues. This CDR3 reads CASSLGVGGGAFF. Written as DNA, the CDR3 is TGCGCCAGCAGCTTGGGGGTCGGAGGGGGAGCTTTCTTT.

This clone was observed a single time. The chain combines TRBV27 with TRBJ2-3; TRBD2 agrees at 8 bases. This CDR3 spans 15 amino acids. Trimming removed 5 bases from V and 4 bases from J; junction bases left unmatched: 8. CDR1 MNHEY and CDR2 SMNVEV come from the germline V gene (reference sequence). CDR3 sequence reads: CASSTPGGASDTQYF. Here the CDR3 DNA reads TGTGCCAGCAGTACTCCGGGGGGGGCGTCAGATACGCAGTATTTT.

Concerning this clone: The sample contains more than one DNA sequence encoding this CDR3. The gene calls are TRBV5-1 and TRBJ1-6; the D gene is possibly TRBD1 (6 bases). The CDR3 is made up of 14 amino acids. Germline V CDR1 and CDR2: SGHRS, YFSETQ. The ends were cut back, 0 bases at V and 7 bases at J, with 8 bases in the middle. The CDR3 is CASSLEGGNSPLHF. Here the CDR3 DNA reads TGCGCCAGCAGCTTGGAAGGGGGGAATTCACCCCTCCACTTT.

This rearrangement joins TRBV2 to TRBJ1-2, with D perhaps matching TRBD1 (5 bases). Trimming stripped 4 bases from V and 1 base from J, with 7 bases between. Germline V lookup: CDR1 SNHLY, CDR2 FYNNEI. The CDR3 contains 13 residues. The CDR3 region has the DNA TGTGCCAGCAGTGCGGGGCTTAACTATGGCTACACCTTC. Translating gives CASSAGLNYGYTF.

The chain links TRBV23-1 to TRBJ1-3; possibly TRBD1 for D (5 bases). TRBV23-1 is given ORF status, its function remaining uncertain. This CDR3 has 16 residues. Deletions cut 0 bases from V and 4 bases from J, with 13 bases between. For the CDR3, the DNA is TGCGCCAGCAGTCAATCACAGGAACCTTTCGGAAACACCATATATTTT. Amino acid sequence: CASSQSQEPFGNTIYF.

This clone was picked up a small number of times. Here the CDR3 DNA reads TGTGCCAGCACAGACAGGGTCCCCTATAGCAATCAGCCCCAGCATTTT. It yields the protein CASTDRVPYSNQPQHF. The rearrangement joins TRBV2 to TRBJ1-5; TRBD1 matches 7 bases. The CDR3 length is 16 residues. V lost 7 bases, J lost 0 bases, and 9 bases stayed unmatched. Germline values: CDR1 SNHLY, CDR2 FYNNEI.

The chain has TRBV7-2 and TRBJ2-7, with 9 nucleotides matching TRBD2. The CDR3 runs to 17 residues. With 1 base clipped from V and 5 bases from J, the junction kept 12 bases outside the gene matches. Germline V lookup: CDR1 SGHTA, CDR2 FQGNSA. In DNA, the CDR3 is TGTGCCAGCAGCTTAGAGGCGGGGGGGCCGGTCGGGCACGAGCAGTACGTC. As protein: CASSLEAGGPVGHEQYV.